Given below is one T cell receptor (beta chain) in context. These data are taken from a study of blood T cell repertoires in COVID-19. Background on the study: Some COVID-19 samples were acute and others convalescent; all came from the United States, Italy and Spain. In each case, the material was cDNA or gDNA derived from T cells, B-cell-depleted T cells, or PBMCs.

Study processing details: Amplifying reference gene primers gave estimates of nucleated cell counts. Method: immunoSEQ multiplex PCR; TCRdb's copy keeps in-frame clones and lacks some. From that table come the V and J calls and clone size; the DNA was used to work out D and trimming. The sample shows 62,000 or so clones, around 90% of them seen only once. Per the germline V gene, CDR1 is SNHLY and CDR2 is FYNNEI. The length of the CDR3 is 10 residues. Trimming left V 10 bases short and J 3 bases short, with 5 bases between. This chain uses TRBV2 with TRBJ2-3; D gene uncertain. The TCR sequence derives from a human donor in a cohort sampled during active COVID-19. The specimen sequenced was peripheral blood. Here the CDR3 reads CATGTDTQYF. The CDR3 region has the DNA TGTGCCACCGGGACAGATACGCAGTATTTT. Combining the CDR3 with reference TRBV2 and TRBJ2-3 gives the whole variable domain EPEVTQTPSHQVTQMGQEVILRCVPISNHLYFYWYRQILGQKVEFLVSFYNNEISEKSEIFDDQFSVERPDGSNFTLKIRSTKLEDSAMYFCATGTDTQYFGPGTRLTVL.